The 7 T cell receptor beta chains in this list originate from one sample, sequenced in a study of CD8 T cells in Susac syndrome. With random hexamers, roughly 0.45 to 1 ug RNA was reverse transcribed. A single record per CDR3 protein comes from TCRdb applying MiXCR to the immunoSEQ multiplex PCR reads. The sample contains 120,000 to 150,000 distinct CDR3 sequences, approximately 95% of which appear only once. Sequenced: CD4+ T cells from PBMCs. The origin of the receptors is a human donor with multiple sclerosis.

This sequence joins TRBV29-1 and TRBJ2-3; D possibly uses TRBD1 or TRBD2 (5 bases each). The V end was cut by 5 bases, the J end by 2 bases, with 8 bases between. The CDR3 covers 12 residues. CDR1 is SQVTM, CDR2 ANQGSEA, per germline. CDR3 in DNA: TGCAGCGTTTTGGGGACCACAGATACGCAGTATTTT. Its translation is CSVLGTTDTQYF.

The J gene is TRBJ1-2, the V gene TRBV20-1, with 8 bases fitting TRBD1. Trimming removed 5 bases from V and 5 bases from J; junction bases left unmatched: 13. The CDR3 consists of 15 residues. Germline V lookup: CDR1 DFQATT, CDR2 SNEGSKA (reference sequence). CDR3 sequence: CSASRTGQGTYGYTF. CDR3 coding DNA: TGCAGTGCTTCACGGACAGGGCAGGGAACTTATGGCTACACCTTC.

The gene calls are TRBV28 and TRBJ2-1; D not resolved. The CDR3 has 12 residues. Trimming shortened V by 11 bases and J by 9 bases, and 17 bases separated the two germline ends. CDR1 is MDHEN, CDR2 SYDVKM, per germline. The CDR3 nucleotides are TGTGCCCTATCTGGGCCCCGTCTTGAGCAGTTCTTC. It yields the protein CALSGPRLEQFF.

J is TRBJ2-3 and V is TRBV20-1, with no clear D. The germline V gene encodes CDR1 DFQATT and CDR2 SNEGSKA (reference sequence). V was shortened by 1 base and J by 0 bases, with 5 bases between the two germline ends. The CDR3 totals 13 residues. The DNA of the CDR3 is TGCAGTGCTAGAGGCCCAAGCACAGATACGCAGTATTTT. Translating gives CSARGPSTDTQYF.

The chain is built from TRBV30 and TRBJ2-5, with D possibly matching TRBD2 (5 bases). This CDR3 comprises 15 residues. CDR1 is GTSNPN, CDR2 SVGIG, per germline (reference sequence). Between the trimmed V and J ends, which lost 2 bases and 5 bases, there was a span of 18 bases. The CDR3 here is CAWSLGNDSGETQYF. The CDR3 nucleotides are TGTGCCTGGAGTTTGGGCAACGACTCGGGGGAGACCCAGTACTTC. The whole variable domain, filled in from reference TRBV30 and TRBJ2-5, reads SQTIHQWPATLVQPVGSPLSLECTVEGTSNPNLYWYRQAAGRGLQLLFYSVGIGQISSEVPQNLSASRPQDRQFILSSKKLLLSDSGFYLCAWSLGNDSGETQYFGPGTRLLVL.

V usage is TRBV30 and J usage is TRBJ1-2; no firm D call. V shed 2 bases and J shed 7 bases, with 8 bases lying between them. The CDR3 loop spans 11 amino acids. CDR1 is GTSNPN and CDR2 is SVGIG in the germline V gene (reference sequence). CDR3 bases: TGTGCCTGGAGTCGAGGGTTTGGCTACACCTTC. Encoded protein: CAWSRGFGYTF.

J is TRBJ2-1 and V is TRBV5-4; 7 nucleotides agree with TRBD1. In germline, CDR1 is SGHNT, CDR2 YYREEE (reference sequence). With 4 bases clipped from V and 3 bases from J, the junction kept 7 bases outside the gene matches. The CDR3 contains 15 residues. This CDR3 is CASSIRDSNYNEQFF. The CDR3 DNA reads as TGTGCCAGCAGCATCCGGGACAGCAACTACAATGAGCAGTTCTTC.